This TCR beta chain stems from a study of T-cell reconstitution after alpha-beta-depleted transplantation in children. This clonotype was seen many times. Unique molecular identifiers were built into the TCRbeta library. TCRdb called the PCR reads again in MiXCR, with one record for every CDR3 protein. The data show about 200,000 distinct CDR3 sequences, about 15% seen once. Germline CDR1 SGHRS, CDR2 YFSETQ. The CDR3 has 15 amino acids. Trimming took 0 bases from V and 2 from J, leaving 8 bases between them. The chain carries TRBV5-1 and TRBJ2-2; D is unresolved. The specimen was PBMCs from the stem cell graft donor, collected from the stem cell graft. The receptor was derived from a human donor who donated a stem cell graft to a child with acute lymphoblastic leukemia. The chain's CDR3 is CASSLGLQNTGELFF. The CDR3 DNA sequence: TGCGCCAGCAGCTTGGGGCTTCAAAACACCGGGGAGCTGTTTTTT.